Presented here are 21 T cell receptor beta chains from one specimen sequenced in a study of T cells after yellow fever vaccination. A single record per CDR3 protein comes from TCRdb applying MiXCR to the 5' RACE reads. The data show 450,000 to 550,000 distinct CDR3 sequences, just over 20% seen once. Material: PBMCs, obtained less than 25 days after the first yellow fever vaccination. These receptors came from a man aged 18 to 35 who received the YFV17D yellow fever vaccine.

CDR3 coding DNA: TGTGCCAGCAGCTTACGGACCCCGCTGCTAGCGGTCTCCTACGAGCAGTACTTC. This translates into CASSLRTPLLAVSYEQYF. The rearrangement links TRBV11-2 to TRBJ2-7; 7 nucleotides align to TRBD2. This CDR3 is built from 18 residues. Trimming at V came to 2 bases and at J to 0 bases, leaving 13 bases not matched to a gene. CDR1 SGHAT and CDR2 FQNNGV come from the germline V gene.

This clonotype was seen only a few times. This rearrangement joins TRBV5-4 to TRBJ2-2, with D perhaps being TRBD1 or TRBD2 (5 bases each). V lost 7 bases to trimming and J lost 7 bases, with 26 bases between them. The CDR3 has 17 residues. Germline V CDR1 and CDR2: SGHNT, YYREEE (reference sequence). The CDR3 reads CASAGSPGSLLGGELFF. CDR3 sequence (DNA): TGTGCCAGCGCGGGCTCCCCAGGGAGTCTTTTGGGCGGGGAGCTGTTTTTT.

The CDR3 loop reads CASSENRWETQYF. The CDR3, as DNA: TGTGCCAGCAGCGAGAACAGGTGGGAGACCCAGTACTTC. The chain links TRBV9 to TRBJ2-5; weak D call: TRBD1 (5 bases). With 3 bases removed from V and 5 bases from J, the gap between germline ends came to 11 bases. Per the germline V gene, CDR1 is SGDLS and CDR2 is YYNGEE. The CDR3 consists of 13 residues. The full variable domain, with the rest looked up from reference TRBV9 and TRBJ2-5, is DSGVTQTPKHLITATGQRVTLRCSPRSGDLSVYWYQQSLDQGLQFLIQYYNGEERAKGNILERFSAQQFPDLHSELNLSSLELGDSALYFCASSENRWETQYFGPGTRLLVL.

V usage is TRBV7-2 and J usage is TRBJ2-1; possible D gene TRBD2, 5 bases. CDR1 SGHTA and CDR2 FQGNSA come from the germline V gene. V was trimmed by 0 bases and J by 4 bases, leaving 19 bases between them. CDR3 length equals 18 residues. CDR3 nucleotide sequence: TGTGCCAGCAGCTTAGCGTATCCGGGGTCCGTCATGTACAATGAGCAGTTCTTC. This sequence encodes CASSLAYPGSVMYNEQFF.

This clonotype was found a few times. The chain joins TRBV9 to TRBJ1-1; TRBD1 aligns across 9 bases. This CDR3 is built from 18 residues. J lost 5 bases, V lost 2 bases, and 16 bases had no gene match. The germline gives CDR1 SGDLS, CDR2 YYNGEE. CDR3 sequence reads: CASSVNRDRDPMRTEAFF. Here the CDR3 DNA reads TGTGCCAGCAGCGTTAACCGGGACAGGGATCCGATGAGGACTGAAGCTTTCTTT.

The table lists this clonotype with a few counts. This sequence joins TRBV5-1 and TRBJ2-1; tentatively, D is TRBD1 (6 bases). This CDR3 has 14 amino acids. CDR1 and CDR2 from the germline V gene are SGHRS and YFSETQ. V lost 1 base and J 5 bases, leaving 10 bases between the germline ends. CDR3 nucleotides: TGCGCCAGCAGCTTGTTACAGGGAAACAATGAGCAGTTCTTC. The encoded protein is CASSLLQGNNEQFF.

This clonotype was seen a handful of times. The CDR3, as DNA: TGCACCGCGCGGGGGGGCCTGTCGAATACGCAGTATTTT. It encodes CTARGGLSNTQYF. The V and J genes are TRBV20-1 and TRBJ2-3, with 9 bases lining up with TRBD2. This CDR3 has 13 amino acids. Germline CDR1 reads DFQATT; CDR2 reads SNEGSKA (reference sequence).

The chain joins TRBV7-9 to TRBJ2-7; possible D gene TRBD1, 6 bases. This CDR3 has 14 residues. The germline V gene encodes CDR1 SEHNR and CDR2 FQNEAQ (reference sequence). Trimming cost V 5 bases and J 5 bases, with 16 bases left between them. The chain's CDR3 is CASSRSPSGDEQYF. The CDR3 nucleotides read TGTGCCAGCAGCCGCTCCCCTTCAGGGGACGAGCAGTACTTC.

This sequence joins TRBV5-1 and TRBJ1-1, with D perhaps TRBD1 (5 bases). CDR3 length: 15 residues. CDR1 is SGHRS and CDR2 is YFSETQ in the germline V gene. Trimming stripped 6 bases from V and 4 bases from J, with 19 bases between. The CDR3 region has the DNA TGCGCCAGCACCCCGGGCCGGGGCTTCGGCACTGAAGCTTTCTTT. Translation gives CASTPGRGFGTEAFF.

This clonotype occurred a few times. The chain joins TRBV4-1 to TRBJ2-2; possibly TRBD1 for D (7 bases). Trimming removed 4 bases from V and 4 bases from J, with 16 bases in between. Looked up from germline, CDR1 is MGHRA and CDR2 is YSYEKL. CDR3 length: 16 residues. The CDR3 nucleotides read TGCGCCAGCAGCCGACTGACAGGGACTCCCACCGGGGAGCTGTTTTTT. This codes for CASSRLTGTPTGELFF.

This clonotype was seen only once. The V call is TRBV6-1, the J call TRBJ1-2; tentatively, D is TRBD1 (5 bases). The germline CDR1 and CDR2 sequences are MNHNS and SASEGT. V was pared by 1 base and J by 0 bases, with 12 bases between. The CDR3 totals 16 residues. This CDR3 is CASSEGAGATNYGYTF. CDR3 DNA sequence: TGTGCCAGCAGTGAAGGGGCCGGGGCGACTAACTATGGCTACACCTTC.

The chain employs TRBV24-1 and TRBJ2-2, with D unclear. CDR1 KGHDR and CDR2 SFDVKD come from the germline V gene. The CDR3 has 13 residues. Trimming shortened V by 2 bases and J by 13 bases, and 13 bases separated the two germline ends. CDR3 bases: TGTGCCACCAGTGATTCAAGGGTCTCCGGGCTGTTTTTT. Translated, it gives CATSDSRVSGLFF.

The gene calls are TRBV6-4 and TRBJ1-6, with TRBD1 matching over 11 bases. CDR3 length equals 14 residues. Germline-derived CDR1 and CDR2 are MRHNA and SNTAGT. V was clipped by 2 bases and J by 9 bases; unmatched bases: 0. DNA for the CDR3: TGTGCCAGCAGTGACGGGACAGGGGGTTCACCCCTCCACTTT. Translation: CASSDGTGGSPLHF.

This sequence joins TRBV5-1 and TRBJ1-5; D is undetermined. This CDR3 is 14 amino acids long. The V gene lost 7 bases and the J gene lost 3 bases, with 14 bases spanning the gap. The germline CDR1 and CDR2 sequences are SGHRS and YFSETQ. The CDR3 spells CASLVGGFNQPQHF. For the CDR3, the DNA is TGCGCCAGCTTGGTCGGAGGGTTCAATCAGCCCCAGCATTTT.

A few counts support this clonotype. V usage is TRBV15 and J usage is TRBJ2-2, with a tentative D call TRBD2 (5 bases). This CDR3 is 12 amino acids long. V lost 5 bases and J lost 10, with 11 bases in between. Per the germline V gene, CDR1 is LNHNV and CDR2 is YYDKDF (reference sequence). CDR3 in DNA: TGTGCCACCAGCCAGAGGGCCCTGGAGCTGTTTTTT. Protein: CATSQRALELFF.

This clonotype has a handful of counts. CDR3 amino acids: CASSLSILNEKLFF. The CDR3 nucleotides read TGCGCCAGCAGCTTGTCGATCCTAAATGAAAAACTGTTTTTT. The chain recombines TRBV5-1 with TRBJ1-4; unclear D gene. CDR3 length equals 14 residues. V lost 1 base, J lost 5 bases, and 9 bases lay in between. CDR1 is SGHRS, CDR2 YFSETQ, per germline. Drawing the rest from reference TRBV5-1 and TRBJ1-4, the complete variable domain is KAGVTQTPRYLIKTRGQQVTLSCSPISGHRSVSWYQQTPGQGLQFLFEYFSETQRNKGNFPGRFSGRQFSNSRSEMNVSTLELGDSALYLCASSLSILNEKLFFGSGTQLSVL.

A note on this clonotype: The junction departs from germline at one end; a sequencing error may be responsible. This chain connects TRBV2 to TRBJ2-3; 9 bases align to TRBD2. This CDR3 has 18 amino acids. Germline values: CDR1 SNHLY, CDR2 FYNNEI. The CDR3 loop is CTSSSVPGIAGGTDTQYF. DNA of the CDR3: TGTACCAGCAGTTCCGTCCCGGGCATAGCGGGGGGCACAGATACGCAGTATTTT.

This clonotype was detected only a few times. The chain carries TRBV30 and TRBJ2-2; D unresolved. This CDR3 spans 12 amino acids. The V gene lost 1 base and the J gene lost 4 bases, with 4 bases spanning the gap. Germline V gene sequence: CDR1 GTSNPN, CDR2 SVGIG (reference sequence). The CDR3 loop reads CAWSDSTGELFF. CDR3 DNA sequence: TGTGCCTGGAGTGACAGCACCGGGGAGCTGTTTTTT.

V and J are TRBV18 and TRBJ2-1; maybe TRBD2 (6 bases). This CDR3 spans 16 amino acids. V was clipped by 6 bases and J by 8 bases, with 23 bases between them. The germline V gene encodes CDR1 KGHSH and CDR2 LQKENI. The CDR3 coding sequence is TGTGCCAGCTCCCGCGGGACGGGACCCCTACGAGATGAGCAGTTCTTC. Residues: CASSRGTGPLRDEQFF.

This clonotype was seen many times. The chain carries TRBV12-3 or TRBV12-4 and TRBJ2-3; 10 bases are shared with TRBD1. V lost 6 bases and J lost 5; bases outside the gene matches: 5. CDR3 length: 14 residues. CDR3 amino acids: CASSRDRGLDTQYF. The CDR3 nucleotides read TGTGCCAGCAGCCGGGACAGGGGTTTAGATACGCAGTATTTT.

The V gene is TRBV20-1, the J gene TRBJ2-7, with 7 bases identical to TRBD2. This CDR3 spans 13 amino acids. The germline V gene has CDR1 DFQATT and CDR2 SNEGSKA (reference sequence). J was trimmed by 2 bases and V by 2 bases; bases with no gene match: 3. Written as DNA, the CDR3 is TGCAGTGCTAGAATGCGGGGGACCTACGAGCAGTACGTC. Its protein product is CSARMRGTYEQYV.